This is a list of T cell receptor beta chains from one sample in a study of blood T cell repertoires in COVID-19. Libraries were prepared by immunoSEQ multiplex PCR; TCRdb keeps only in-frame clonotypes and omits some of them. Of about 300,000 clones listed, 70% to 90% are singletons. The sample comprised peripheral blood. The receptors here all came from a man in his sixties or seventies with acute or convalescent COVID-19. The CDR3 runs from the conserved cysteine through the conserved F or W. Each record gives: clone size, CDR3 length, D gene, V gene, J gene, CDR3 DNA, CDR3 protein. D genes are given only for firm matches. Size values are once, few and many counts, or a class for expanded clones, and some rows have none.

size: NA
length: 15
D: TRBD1
V: TRBV11-2
J: TRBJ2-3
DNA: TGTGCCAGCAGCTACCGACAGGGGAACCCAGATACGCAGTATTTT
CDR3: CASSYRQGNPDTQYF

size: many
length: 13
D: NA
V: TRBV7-9
J: TRBJ1-5
DNA: TGTGCCAGCAGCTTAGCCTTGGCTCAGCCCCAGCATTTT
CDR3: CASSLALAQPQHF

size: NA
length: 14
D: NA
V: TRBV28
J: TRBJ2-7
DNA: TGTGCCAGCAGTTGGGTACAGGGCCTCTACGAGCAGTACTTC
CDR3: CASSWVQGLYEQYF

size: NA
length: 14
D: TRBD2
V: TRBV5-1
J: TRBJ2-1
DNA: TGCGCCAGCAGCTTGGGATCTAGCGGGGGTGAGCAGTTCTTC
CDR3: CASSLGSSGGEQFF

size: NA
length: 12
D: NA
V: TRBV5-4
J: TRBJ1-5
DNA: TGTGCCAGCAGCTTGGCCGGTCAGCCCCAGCATTTT
CDR3: CASSLAGQPQHF

size: NA
length: 11
D: NA
V: TRBV30
J: TRBJ1-6
DNA: TGTGCCTGGAGTTCAAATTCACCCCTCCACTTT
CDR3: CAWSSNSPLHF

size: NA
length: 14
D: NA
V: TRBV4-3
J: TRBJ2-1
DNA: TGCGCCAGCAGCCAGGGGCGCGGTTACAATGAGCAGTTCTTC
CDR3: CASSQGRGYNEQFF

size: NA
length: 15
D: NA
V: TRBV15
J: TRBJ2-7
DNA: TGTGCCACCAGCAGGGGGCTGGGTCAGGGCTACGAGCAGTACTTC
CDR3: CATSRGLGQGYEQYF

size: NA
length: 15
D: TRBD1
V: TRBV6-1
J: TRBJ2-7
DNA: TGTGCCAGCAGTGACCTACAGGGGACCACCTACGAGCAGTACTTC
CDR3: CASSDLQGTTYEQYF

size: NA
length: 14
D: NA
V: TRBV18
J: TRBJ2-7
DNA: TGTGCCAGCTCACCGAAGGGACAAGCCTACGAGCAGTACTTC
CDR3: CASSPKGQAYEQYF

size: once
length: 13
D: NA
V: TRBV29-1
J: TRBJ1-2
DNA: TGCAGCGTTACAGAGGGAGGTTACGGAGGCTACACCTTC
CDR3: CSVTEGGYGGYTF

size: NA
length: 14
D: TRBD1
V: TRBV6-5
J: TRBJ2-2
DNA: TGTGCCAGCAAGAGGACAGGGAACACCGGGGAGCTGTTTTTT
CDR3: CASKRTGNTGELFF

size: NA
length: 12
D: NA
V: TRBV28
J: TRBJ2-1
DNA: TGTGCCAGCACCACAGTGTACAATGAGCAGTTCTTC
CDR3: CASTTVYNEQFF

size: NA
length: 16
D: TRBD1
V: TRBV28
J: TRBJ1-2
DNA: TGTGCCAGCAGGCCCGGGACAGACCCTTCTAACTATGGCTACACCTTC
CDR3: CASRPGTDPSNYGYTF

size: NA
length: 13
D: TRBD2
V: TRBV7-2
J: TRBJ2-1
DNA: TGTGCCAGCAGCTTGAGCGGGGCCAATGAGCAGTTCTTC
CDR3: CASSLSGANEQFF

size: few
length: 16
D: NA
V: TRBV19
J: TRBJ1-1
DNA: TGTGCCAGTAGTATCGGGGTATCGAAACTGAACACTGAAGCTTTCTTT
CDR3: CASSIGVSKLNTEAFF

size: NA
length: 15
D: NA
V: TRBV5-5
J: TRBJ1-6
DNA: TGTGCCAGCAGCCCAGTTGGAGGGTTAGATTCACCCCTCCACTTT
CDR3: CASSPVGGLDSPLHF

size: NA
length: 16
D: TRBD2
V: TRBV6-1
J: TRBJ2-1
DNA: TGTGCCAGCAGTGAAGGGGGTAGCGGGAGGGCCACTGAGCAGTTCTTC
CDR3: CASSEGGSGRATEQFF

size: few
length: 15
D: TRBD2
V: TRBV7-2
J: TRBJ2-5
DNA: TGTGCCAGCAGCTTACAGGGACTAATACAAGAGACCCAGTACTTC
CDR3: CASSLQGLIQETQYF

size: NA
length: 15
D: NA
V: TRBV4-3
J: TRBJ1-4
DNA: TGCGCCAGCAGCCAAGATCACAGGGTGTCCGAAAAACTGTTTTTT
CDR3: CASSQDHRVSEKLFF

size: NA
length: 12
D: NA
V: TRBV2
J: TRBJ1-2
DNA: TGTGCCAGCAGTGACACTAACTATGGCTACACCTTC
CDR3: CASSDTNYGYTF

size: NA
length: 16
D: NA
V: TRBV9
J: TRBJ2-3
DNA: TGTGCCAGCAGCGTAGGAGGAGGAGGGGGGGCTGATACGCAGTATTTT
CDR3: CASSVGGGGGADTQYF

size: NA
length: 14
D: NA
V: TRBV3-1/TRBV3-2
J: TRBJ1-1
DNA: TGTGCCAGCAGCCCGATACAGGGAACCACTGAAGCTTTCTTT
CDR3: CASSPIQGTTEAFF

size: NA
length: 14
D: NA
V: TRBV18
J: TRBJ1-5
DNA: TGTGCCAGCACCCCGGGGAGGGGCAATCAGCCCCAGCATTTT
CDR3: CASTPGRGNQPQHF

size: NA
length: 15
D: TRBD2
V: TRBV30
J: TRBJ2-4
DNA: TGTGCCTGGAGTAAACTAGCGGGGGCCAAAAACATTCAGTACTTC
CDR3: CAWSKLAGAKNIQYF

size: NA
length: 16
D: TRBD1
V: TRBV6-1
J: TRBJ1-2
DNA: TGTGCCAGCAGTGAAGTTCGGGACAGGGGTCGCTATGGCTACACCTTC
CDR3: CASSEVRDRGRYGYTF

size: once
length: 14
D: TRBD1
V: TRBV28
J: TRBJ1-4
DNA: TGTGCCAGCAGGACGGGACAGGATAATGAAAAACTGTTTTTT
CDR3: CASRTGQDNEKLFF

size: NA
length: 16
D: NA
V: TRBV3-1/TRBV3-2
J: TRBJ2-4
DNA: TGTGCCAGCAGCCAAGTTAACAGTTTAGCCAAAAACATTCAGTACTTC
CDR3: CASSQVNSLAKNIQYF

size: few
length: 12
D: TRBD2
V: TRBV29-1
J: TRBJ2-7
DNA: TGCAACGCTAGCGGGAGAAGGTGGGAGCAGTACTTC
CDR3: CNASGRRWEQYF

size: NA
length: 15
D: TRBD1
V: TRBV14
J: TRBJ1-2
DNA: TGTGCCAGCAGCGCACGACAGGGATGGAACTATGGCTACACCTTC
CDR3: CASSARQGWNYGYTF

size: NA
length: 16
D: TRBD2
V: TRBV7-2
J: TRBJ2-1
DNA: TGTGCCAGCAGCTTAAGACGGGGACTAGCGGGAGTTGAGCAGTTCTTC
CDR3: CASSLRRGLAGVEQFF

size: NA
length: 14
D: NA
V: TRBV7-9
J: TRBJ1-3
DNA: TGTGCCAGCAGCTTAGCGGATCGAGCGAACACCATATATTTT
CDR3: CASSLADRANTIYF

size: few
length: 13
D: NA
V: TRBV4-3
J: TRBJ1-2
DNA: TGCGCCAGCAGCCAAGTAGGAGGGAGTGGCTACACCTTC
CDR3: CASSQVGGSGYTF

size: NA
length: 13
D: NA
V: TRBV7-3
J: TRBJ2-2
DNA: TGTGCCAGCAGCGGGCAGAACACCGGGGAGCTGTTTTTT
CDR3: CASSGQNTGELFF

size: NA
length: 17
D: NA
V: TRBV3-1/TRBV3-2
J: TRBJ2-1
DNA: TGTGCCAGCAGCCCCCGCAGGGGAAAAAGCTCCTACAATGAGCAGTTCTTC
CDR3: CASSPRRGKSSYNEQFF

size: NA
length: 14
D: TRBD1
V: TRBV28
J: TRBJ2-3
DNA: TGTGCCAGCAGACAGACAGGGAGCACAGATACGCAGTATTTT
CDR3: CASRQTGSTDTQYF

size: NA
length: 15
D: TRBD1
V: TRBV19
J: TRBJ2-7
DNA: TGTGCCAGTAGTATTGACAGGGGCTTCTCCTACGAGCAGTACTTC
CDR3: CASSIDRGFSYEQYF

size: NA
length: 18
D: TRBD2
V: TRBV24-1
J: TRBJ2-2
DNA: TGTGCCACCAGTGATTCCCTGGGAGCGGGGGCCGTTACCGGGGAGCTGTTTTTT
CDR3: CATSDSLGAGAVTGELFF

size: NA
length: 16
D: NA
V: TRBV4-1
J: TRBJ1-1
DNA: TGCGCCAGCAGCCAAGATCGAGGGGGGGGGAACACTGAAGCTTTCTTT
CDR3: CASSQDRGGGNTEAFF

size: NA
length: 13
D: TRBD1
V: TRBV19
J: TRBJ1-2
DNA: TGTGCCAGTACCCCAGGGGGCGCCTATGGCTACACCTTC
CDR3: CASTPGGAYGYTF

size: NA
length: 14
D: NA
V: TRBV29-1
J: TRBJ2-2
DNA: TGCAGCGTTGAAGGAGGCGGGTGGGGCGGGGAGCTGTTTTTT
CDR3: CSVEGGGWGGELFF